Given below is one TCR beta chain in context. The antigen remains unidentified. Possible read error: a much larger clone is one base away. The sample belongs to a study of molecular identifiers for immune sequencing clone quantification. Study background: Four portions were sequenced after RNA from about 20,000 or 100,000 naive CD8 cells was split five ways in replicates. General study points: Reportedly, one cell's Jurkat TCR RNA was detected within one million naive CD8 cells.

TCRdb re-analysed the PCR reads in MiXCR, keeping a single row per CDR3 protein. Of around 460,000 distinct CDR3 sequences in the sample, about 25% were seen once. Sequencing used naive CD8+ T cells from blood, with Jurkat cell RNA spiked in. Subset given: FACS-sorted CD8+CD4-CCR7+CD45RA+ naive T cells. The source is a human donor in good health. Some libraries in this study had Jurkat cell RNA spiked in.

The CDR3 DNA follows: TGCGCCAGCAGCCAGCGCACAGGTACGCAGTATTTT. This sequence encodes CASSQRTGTQYF. The gene calls are TRBV5-1 and TRBJ2-3, with D perhaps TRBD1 (5 bases). Germline-derived CDR1 and CDR2 are SGHRS and YFSETQ. The CDR3 extends over 12 amino acids.